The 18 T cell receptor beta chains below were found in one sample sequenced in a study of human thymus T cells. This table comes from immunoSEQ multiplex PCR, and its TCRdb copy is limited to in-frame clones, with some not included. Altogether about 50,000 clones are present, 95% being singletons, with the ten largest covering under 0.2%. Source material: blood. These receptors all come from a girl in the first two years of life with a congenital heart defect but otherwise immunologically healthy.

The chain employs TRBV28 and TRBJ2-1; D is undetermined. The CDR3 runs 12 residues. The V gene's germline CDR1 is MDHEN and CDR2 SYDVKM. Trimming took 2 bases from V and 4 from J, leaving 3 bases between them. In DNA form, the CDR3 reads TGTGCCAGCAGTTTAAGGTACAATGAGCAGTTCTTC. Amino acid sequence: CASSLRYNEQFF.

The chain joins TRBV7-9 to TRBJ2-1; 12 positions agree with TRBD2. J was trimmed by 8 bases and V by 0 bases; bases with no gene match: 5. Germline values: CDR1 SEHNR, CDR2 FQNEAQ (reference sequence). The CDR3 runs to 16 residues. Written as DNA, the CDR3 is TGTGCCAGCAGCTTAGCGACTAGCGGGGGTATACATGAGCAGTTCTTC. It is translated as CASSLATSGGIHEQFF.

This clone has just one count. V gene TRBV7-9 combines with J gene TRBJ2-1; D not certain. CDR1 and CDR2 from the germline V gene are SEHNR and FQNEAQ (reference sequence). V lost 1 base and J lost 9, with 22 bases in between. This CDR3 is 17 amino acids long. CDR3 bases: TGTGCCAGCAGCTTAGGTCGGTATAACATGTGGGTGGTTGAGCAGTTCTTC. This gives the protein CASSLGRYNMWVVEQFF.

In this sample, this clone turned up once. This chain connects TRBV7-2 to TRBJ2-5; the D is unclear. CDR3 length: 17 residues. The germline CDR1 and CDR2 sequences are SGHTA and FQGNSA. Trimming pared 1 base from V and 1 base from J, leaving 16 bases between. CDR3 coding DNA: TGTGCCAGCAGCTTAGTGGGCACCGACGGAAGCCAAGAGACCCAGTACTTC. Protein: CASSLVGTDGSQETQYF.

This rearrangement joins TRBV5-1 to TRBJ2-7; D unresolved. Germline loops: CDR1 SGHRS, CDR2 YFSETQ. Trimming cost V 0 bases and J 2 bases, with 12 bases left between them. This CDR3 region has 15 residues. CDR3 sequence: CASSLALGGAYEQYF. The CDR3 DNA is TGCGCCAGCAGCTTGGCCCTCGGCGGAGCCTACGAGCAGTACTTC.

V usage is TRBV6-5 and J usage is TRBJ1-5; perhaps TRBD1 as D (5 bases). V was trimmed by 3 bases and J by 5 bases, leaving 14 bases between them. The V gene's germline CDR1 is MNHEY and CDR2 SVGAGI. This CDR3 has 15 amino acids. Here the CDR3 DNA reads TGTGCCAGCAGTTATGGTGGGGGTAGTCATCAGCCCCAGCATTTT. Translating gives CASSYGGGSHQPQHF.

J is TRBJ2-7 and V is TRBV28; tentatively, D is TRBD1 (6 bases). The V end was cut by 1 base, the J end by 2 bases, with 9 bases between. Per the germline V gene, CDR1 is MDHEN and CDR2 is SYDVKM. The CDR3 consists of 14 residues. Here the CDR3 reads CASSLYRDTYEQYF. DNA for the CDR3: TGTGCCAGCAGTTTATACCGGGACACCTACGAGCAGTACTTC.

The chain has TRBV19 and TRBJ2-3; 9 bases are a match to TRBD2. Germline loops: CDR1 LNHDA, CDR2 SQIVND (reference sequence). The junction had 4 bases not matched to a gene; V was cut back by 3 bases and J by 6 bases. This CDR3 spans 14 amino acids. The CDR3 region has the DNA TGTGCCAGTAGTATCCGGACTAGCGAGGATACGCAGTATTTT. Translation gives CASSIRTSEDTQYF.

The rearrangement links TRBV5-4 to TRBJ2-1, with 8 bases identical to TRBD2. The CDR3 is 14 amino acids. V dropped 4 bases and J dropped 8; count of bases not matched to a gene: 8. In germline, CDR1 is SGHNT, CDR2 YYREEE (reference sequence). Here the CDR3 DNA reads TGTGCCAGCAGCCCCGGGAGGGGGGCATATGAGCAGTTCTTC. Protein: CASSPGRGAYEQFF.

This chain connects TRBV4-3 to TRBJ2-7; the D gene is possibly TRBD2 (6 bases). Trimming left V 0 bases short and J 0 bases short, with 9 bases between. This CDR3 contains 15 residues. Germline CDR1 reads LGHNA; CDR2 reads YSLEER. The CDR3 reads CASSQDRGYSYEQYF. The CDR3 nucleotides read TGCGCCAGCAGCCAAGACCGGGGGTACTCCTACGAGCAGTACTTC.

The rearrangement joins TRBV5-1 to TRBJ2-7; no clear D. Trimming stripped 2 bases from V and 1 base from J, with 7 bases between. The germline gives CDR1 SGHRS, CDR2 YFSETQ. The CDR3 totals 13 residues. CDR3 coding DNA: TGCGCCAGCAGCTTCTCAGGTTCCTACGAGCAGTACTTC. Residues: CASSFSGSYEQYF.

CDR3 sequence: CASSQNFLQGYEQYF. In DNA form, the CDR3 reads TGTGCCAGCTCACAAAACTTCCTACAGGGCTACGAGCAGTACTTC. This chain uses TRBV18 with TRBJ2-7; possibly TRBD1 for D (6 bases). Trimming removed 4 bases from V and 3 bases from J, with 16 bases in between. Germline CDR1 reads KGHSH; CDR2 reads LQKENI. The CDR3 is made up of 15 amino acids.

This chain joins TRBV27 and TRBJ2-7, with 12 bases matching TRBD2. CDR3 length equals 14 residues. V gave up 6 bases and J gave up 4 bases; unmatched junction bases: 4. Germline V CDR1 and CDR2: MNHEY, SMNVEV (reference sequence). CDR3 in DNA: TGTGCCAGCAGAACGACTAGCGGGAGTTACGAGCAGTACTTC. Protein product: CASRTTSGSYEQYF.

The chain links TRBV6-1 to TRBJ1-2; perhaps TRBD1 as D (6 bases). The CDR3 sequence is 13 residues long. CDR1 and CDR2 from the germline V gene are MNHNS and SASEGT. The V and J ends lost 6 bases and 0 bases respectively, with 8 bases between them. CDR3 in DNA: TGTGCCAGCAGGGACAGAGCTAACTATGGCTACACCTTC. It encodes CASRDRANYGYTF.

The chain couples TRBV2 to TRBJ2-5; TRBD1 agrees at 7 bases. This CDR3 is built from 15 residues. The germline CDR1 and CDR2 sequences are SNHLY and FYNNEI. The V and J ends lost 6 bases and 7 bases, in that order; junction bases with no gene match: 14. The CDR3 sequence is CASRVDRDPRVTQYF. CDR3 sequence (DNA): TGTGCCAGCAGAGTCGACAGGGACCCTCGCGTGACCCAGTACTTC. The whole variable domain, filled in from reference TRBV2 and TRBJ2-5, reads EPEVTQTPSHQVTQMGQEVILRCVPISNHLYFYWYRQILGQKVEFLVSFYNNEISEKSEIFDDQFSVERPDGSNFTLKIRSTKLEDSAMYFCASRVDRDPRVTQYFGPGTRLLVL.

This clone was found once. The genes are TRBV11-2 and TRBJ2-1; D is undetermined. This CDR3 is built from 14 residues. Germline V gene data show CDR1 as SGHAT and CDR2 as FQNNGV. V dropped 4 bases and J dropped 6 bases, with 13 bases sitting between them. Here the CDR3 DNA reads TGTGCCAGCAGCTCCAGTAGGGTTCTCAATGAGCAGTTCTTC. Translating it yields CASSSSRVLNEQFF.

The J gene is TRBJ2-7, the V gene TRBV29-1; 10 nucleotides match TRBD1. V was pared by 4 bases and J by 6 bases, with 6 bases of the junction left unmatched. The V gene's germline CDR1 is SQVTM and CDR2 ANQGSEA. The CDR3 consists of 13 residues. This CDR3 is CSVASGTGVEQYF. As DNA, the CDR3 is TGCAGCGTTGCGTCCGGGACAGGGGTCGAGCAGTACTTC.

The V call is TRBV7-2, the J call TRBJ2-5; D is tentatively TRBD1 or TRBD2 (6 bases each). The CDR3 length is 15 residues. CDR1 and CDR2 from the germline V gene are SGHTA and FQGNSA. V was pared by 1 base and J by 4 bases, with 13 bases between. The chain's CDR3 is CASSLVGGRRETQYF. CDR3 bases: TGTGCCAGCAGCTTAGTAGGGGGGAGGAGAGAGACCCAGTACTTC.